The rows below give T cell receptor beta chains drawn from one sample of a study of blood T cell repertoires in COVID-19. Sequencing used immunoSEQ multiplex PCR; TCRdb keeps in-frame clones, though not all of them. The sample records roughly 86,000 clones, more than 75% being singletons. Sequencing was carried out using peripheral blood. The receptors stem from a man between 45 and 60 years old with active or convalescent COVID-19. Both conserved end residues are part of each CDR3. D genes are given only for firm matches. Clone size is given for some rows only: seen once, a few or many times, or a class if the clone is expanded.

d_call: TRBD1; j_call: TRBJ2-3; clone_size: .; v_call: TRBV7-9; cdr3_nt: TGTGCCAGCAGCCAGGGACAGGGCCCAGATACGCAGTATTTT; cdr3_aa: CASSQGQGPDTQYF
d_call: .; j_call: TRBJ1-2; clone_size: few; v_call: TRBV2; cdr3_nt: TGTGCCAGCAGTGGGACAGTCGCAATCTATGGCTACACCTTC; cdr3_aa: CASSGTVAIYGYTF
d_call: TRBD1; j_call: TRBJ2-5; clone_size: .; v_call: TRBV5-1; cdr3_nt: TGCGCCAGCAGCTTGGGGGGGACAGGGAAAGAGACCCAGTACTTC; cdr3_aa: CASSLGGTGKETQYF
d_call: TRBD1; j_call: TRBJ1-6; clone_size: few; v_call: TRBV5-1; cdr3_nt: TGCGCCAGCAGCTCGGGACAGGGGGATACCAATTCACCCCTCCACTTT; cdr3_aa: CASSSGQGDTNSPLHF
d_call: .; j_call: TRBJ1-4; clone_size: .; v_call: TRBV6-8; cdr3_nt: TGTGCCAGCAGTTACTGGACAGCAAGACTGTTTTTT; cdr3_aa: CASSYWTARLFF
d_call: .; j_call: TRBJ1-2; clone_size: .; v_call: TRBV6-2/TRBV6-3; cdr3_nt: TGTGCCAGCAGTTACTCGGGCAGCCGGAACTATGGCTACACCTTC; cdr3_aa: CASSYSGSRNYGYTF
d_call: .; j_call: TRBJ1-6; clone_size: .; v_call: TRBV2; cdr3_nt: TGTGCCAGCAGTGCCCCCGATTCACCCCTCCACTTT; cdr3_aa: CASSAPDSPLHF
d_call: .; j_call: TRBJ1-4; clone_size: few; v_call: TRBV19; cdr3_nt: TGTGCCAGTAGGATACCGGGGTCTAATGAAAAACTGTTTTTT; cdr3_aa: CASRIPGSNEKLFF
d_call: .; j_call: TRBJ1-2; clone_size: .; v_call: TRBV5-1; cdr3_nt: TGCGCCAGCAGCTTGGAACAGGCCTATGGCTACACCTTC; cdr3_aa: CASSLEQAYGYTF
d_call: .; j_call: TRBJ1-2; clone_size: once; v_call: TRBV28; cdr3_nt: TGTGCCAGCAGTCCTGGCCTCTCTAACTATGGCTACACCTTC; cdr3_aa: CASSPGLSNYGYTF
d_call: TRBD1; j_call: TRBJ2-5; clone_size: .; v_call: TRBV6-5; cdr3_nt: TGTGCCAGCAGTTACTCGACAGGGCAAGAGACCCAGTACTTC; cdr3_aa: CASSYSTGQETQYF
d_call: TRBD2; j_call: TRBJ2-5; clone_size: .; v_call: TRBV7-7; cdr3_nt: TGTGCCAGCAGCGTGACTAGCGGAGAGACCCAGTACTTC; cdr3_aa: CASSVTSGETQYF
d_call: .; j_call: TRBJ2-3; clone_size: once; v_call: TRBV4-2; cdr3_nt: TGTGCCAGCAGCCAAGTCCGACTAGAGAATACGCAGTATTTT; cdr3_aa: CASSQVRLENTQYF
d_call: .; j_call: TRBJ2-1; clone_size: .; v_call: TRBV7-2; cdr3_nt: TGTGCCAGCAGCCCAGTCGGGAGCGGCACCTACAATGAGCAGTTCTTC; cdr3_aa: CASSPVGSGTYNEQFF
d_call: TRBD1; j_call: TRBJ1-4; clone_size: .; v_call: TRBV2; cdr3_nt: TGTGCCAGTTCTTCCGGGACAGGGGAGGATGAAAAACTGTTTTTT; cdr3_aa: CASSSGTGEDEKLFF
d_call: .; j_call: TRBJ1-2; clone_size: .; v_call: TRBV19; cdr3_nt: TGTGCCAGTACCCCCCAGGGATGGGGGGAAAACTATGGCTACACCTTC; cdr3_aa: CASTPQGWGENYGYTF
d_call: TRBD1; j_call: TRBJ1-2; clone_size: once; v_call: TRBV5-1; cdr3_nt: TGCGCCAGCAGCTTGGACCACAGGGGGCAGGGCTACACCTTC; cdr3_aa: CASSLDHRGQGYTF
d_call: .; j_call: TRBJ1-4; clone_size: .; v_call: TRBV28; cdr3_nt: TGTGCCAGCAGTTTAGGCGGCAGAAGGAATGAAAAACTGTTTTTT; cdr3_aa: CASSLGGRRNEKLFF
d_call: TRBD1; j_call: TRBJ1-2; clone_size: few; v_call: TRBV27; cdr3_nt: TGTGCCAGCAGTTCAGGACAGGGGTATGGCTACACCTTC; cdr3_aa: CASSSGQGYGYTF
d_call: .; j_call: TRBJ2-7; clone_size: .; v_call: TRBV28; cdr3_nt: TGTGCCAGCAGTCCAGGACAACCTACCTACGAGCAGTACTTC; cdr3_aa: CASSPGQPTYEQYF
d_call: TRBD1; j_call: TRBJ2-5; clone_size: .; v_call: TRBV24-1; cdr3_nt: TGTGCCACCAGTGATTCGGGACAGGTGTGGGAGACCCAGTACTTC; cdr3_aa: CATSDSGQVWETQYF
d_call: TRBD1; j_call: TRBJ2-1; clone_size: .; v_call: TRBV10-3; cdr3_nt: TGTGCCATCAGTGAGTCGCAGGGGACAGGGGTTGGCAATGAGCAGTTCTTC; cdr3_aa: CAISESQGTGVGNEQFF
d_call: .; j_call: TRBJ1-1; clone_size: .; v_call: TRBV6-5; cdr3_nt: TGTGCCAGCAGCCTGACAGGTAACACTGAAGCTTTCTTT; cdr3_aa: CASSLTGNTEAFF
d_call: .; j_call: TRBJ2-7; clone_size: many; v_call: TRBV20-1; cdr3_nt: TGCAGTGCTAGAGCAGGGTTCGAGCAGTACTTC; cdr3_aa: CSARAGFEQYF
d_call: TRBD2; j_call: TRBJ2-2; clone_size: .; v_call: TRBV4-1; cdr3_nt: TGCGCCAGCAGCCAAGGGCTAGCGGGGGGGCCAACCGGGGAGCTGTTTTTT; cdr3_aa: CASSQGLAGGPTGELFF
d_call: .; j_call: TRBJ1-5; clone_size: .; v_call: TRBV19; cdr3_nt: TGTGCCAGTAGTATTTGGGGGGGCAATCAGCCCCAGCATTTT; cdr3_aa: CASSIWGGNQPQHF
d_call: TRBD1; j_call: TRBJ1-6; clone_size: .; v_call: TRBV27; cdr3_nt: TGTGCCAGCAGTTCTATATGGGGGACAGGGGGATCACCCCTCCACTTT; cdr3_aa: CASSSIWGTGGSPLHF
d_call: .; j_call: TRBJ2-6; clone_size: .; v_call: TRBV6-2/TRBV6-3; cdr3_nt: TGTGCCAGCAGTACTTTATCTGGGGCCAACGTCCTGACTTTC; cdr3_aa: CASSTLSGANVLTF
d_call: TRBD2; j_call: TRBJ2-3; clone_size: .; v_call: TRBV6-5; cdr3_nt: TGTGCCATCGGACTAGCGGGGGCAGATACGCAGTATTTT; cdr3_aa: CAIGLAGADTQYF
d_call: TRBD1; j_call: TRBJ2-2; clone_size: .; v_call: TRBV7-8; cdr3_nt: TGTGCCAGCAACCCACAGGGGGCGCTTACCGGGGAGCTGTTTTTT; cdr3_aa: CASNPQGALTGELFF
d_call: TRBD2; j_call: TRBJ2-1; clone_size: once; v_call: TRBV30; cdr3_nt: TGTGCCTGGAGTGTATTCGGCGGGGGGGCGGATGAGCAGTTCTTC; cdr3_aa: CAWSVFGGGADEQFF
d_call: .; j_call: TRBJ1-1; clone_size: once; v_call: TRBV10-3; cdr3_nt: TGTGCCATCAGCCAGGGGAGTGACACTGAAGCTTTCTTT; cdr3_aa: CAISQGSDTEAFF
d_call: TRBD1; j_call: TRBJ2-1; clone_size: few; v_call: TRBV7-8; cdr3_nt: TGTGCCAGCAGTTCGGGACAGGGGGCCCTAGGCGTCAATGAGCAGTTCTTC; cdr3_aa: CASSSGQGALGVNEQFF
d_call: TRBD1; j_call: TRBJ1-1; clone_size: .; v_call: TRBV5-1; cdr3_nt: TGCGCCAGCAGCTTGGACCCCGGGACAGGGAGGGGAATCCCTGAAGCTTTCTTT; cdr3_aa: CASSLDPGTGRGIPEAFF
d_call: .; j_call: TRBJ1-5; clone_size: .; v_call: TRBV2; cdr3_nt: TGTGCCAGCAGTATACAGAATAGCAATCAGCCCCAGCATTTT; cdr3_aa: CASSIQNSNQPQHF
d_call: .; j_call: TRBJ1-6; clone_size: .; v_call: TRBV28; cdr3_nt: TGTGCCAGCAGTTCGGTCGGGGATTCACCCCTCCACTTT; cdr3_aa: CASSSVGDSPLHF
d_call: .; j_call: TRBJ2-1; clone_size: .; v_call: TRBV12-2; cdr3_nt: TGTGCAAGTCCCACCAGCCGGGGAGCGGGCAATGAGCAGTTCTTC; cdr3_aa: CASPTSRGAGNEQFF
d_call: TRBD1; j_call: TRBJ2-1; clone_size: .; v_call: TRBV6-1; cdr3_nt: TGTGCCAGCAGTGCCTCCTTAGGGGGCCTAGCCTACAATGAGCAGTTCTTC; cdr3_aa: CASSASLGGLAYNEQFF